The 32 T cell receptor beta chains below come from one sample, sequenced in a study of blood T cell repertoires in COVID-19. The repertoire was sequenced with immunoSEQ multiplex PCR; TCRdb's copy has only in-frame clones and lacks some. The data contain roughly 200,000 clones, around nine tenths of them singletons. Sequenced sample: PBMCs or T cells enriched from blood (not recorded which). All receptors derive from a woman aged 25 to 45 with acute COVID-19.

The chain carries TRBV3-1 (or the pseudogene TRBV3-2) and TRBJ2-1; perhaps TRBD1 as D (6 bases). V lost 0 bases to trimming and J lost 9 bases, with 12 bases between them. Germline CDR1 reads LGHDT; CDR2 reads YNNKEL (reference sequence). This CDR3 comprises 14 residues. CDR3 bases: TGTGCCAGCAGCCAAGATAATAGAGGGGGTGAGCAGTTCTTC. Translation: CASSQDNRGGEQFF.

V gene TRBV12-3 or TRBV12-4 combines with J gene TRBJ1-5; TRBD1 matches 7 bases. The CDR3 length is 13 residues. Trimming took 5 bases from V and 6 from J; bases not matched to a gene: 4. The CDR3 DNA follows: TGTGCCAGCAGTCCAGGACAGGCTCAGCCCCAGCATTTT. This codes for CASSPGQAQPQHF.

The V and J genes are TRBV7-9 and TRBJ1-5; weak D call: TRBD1 (6 bases). The CDR3 sequence is 14 residues long. Germline lookup yields CDR1 SEHNR and CDR2 FQNEAQ (reference sequence). Trimming left V 5 bases short and J 4 bases short, with 12 bases between. The CDR3 nucleotides read TGTGCCAGCAGCCTAATGGACAGTAATCAGCCCCAGCATTTT. This encodes CASSLMDSNQPQHF.

This chain links TRBV19 with TRBJ2-5; 7 bases are a match to TRBD1. The CDR3 has 14 residues. The J segment lost 0 bases and the V segment lost 8 bases, leaving 6 bases of the junction unmatched. Looked up from germline, CDR1 is LNHDA and CDR2 is SQIVND (reference sequence). CDR3 sequence: CASPKTGNQETQYF. The DNA for the CDR3 is TGTGCCAGTCCAAAGACAGGGAACCAAGAGACCCAGTACTTC.

J is TRBJ1-2 and V is TRBV19; 9 nucleotides line up with TRBD1. J lost 1 base, V lost 5 bases, and 8 bases had no gene match. In germline, CDR1 is LNHDA, CDR2 SQIVND (reference sequence). The CDR3 covers 16 residues. The CDR3 nucleotides are TGTGCCAGTAGTTACCTCCGGGACAGGGTTAACTATGGCTACACCTTC. It codes for CASSYLRDRVNYGYTF.

V and J are TRBV19 and TRBJ1-1, with TRBD1 as a possible D gene (5 bases). This CDR3 is 13 amino acids long. Germline CDR1 reads LNHDA; CDR2 reads SQIVND (reference sequence). The CDR3 loop reads CATAGDEWTEAFF. As DNA, the CDR3 is TGTGCAACCGCGGGGGACGAATGGACTGAAGCTTTCTTT.

This chain links TRBV12-5 with TRBJ2-2, with D unresolved. Germline CDR1 LGHNT, CDR2 FRNRAP. This CDR3 has 12 residues. V dropped 1 base and J dropped 7 bases, with 4 bases sitting between them. The CDR3 DNA reads TGTGCTAGTGGTTTGGGTCGCGGGGAGCTGTTTTTT. It specifies CASGLGRGELFF.

V and J are TRBV4-2 and TRBJ2-1; no clear D. The germline V gene has CDR1 LGHNA and CDR2 YNFKEQ. V was pared by 0 bases and J by 4 bases, with 4 bases between. This CDR3 is built from 13 residues. CDR3 protein: CASSQERYNEQFF. The CDR3 DNA reads TGTGCCAGCAGCCAAGAGCGGTACAATGAGCAGTTCTTC.

The chain carries TRBV28 and TRBJ2-1; TRBD2 is a possible D gene (6 bases). This CDR3 is built from 11 residues. The V gene's germline CDR1 is MDHEN and CDR2 SYDVKM. Trimming removed 5 bases at V and 16 bases at J, with 15 bases between. The DNA of the CDR3 is TGTGCCAGCAGTCTGACGGGGGAGGTATTCTTC. This translates into CASSLTGEVFF.

This clone occurred once. The J gene is TRBJ2-1, the V gene TRBV10-3, with a tentative D call TRBD2 (6 bases). CDR1 is ENHRY and CDR2 is SYGVKD in the germline V gene. This CDR3 spans 15 amino acids. The germline V and J ends were trimmed by 4 bases and 1 base, with 11 bases remaining between them. The CDR3 nucleotides read TGTGCCATCAGTGGCGGGACGGGATCCTACAATGAGCAGTTCTTC. Translated: CAISGGTGSYNEQFF.

The V and J genes are TRBV18 and TRBJ1-2; D uncertain. V lost 3 bases, J lost 6 bases, and 17 bases lay in between. This CDR3 region has 15 residues. CDR1 and CDR2 (germline): KGHSH, LQKENI. CDR3 sequence (DNA): TGTGCCAGCTCACCTGGGCCCGTTCCCTCGGATGGCTACACCTTC. Translating it yields CASSPGPVPSDGYTF. The variable domain in full, with the rest retrieved from reference TRBV18 and TRBJ1-2, is NAGVMQNPRHLVRRRGQEARLRCSPMKGHSHVYWYRQLPEEGLKFMVYLQKENIIDESGMPKERFSAEFPKEGPSILRIQQVVRGDSAAYFCASSPGPVPSDGYTFGSGTRLTVV.

The CDR3 DNA sequence: TGTGCCAGCAGCTGGACAGGACGTCAAGAGACCCAGTACTTC. This translates into CASSWTGRQETQYF. The chain links TRBV5-4 to TRBJ2-5; 7 bases line up with TRBD1. V was clipped by 3 bases and J by 2 bases; unmatched bases: 4. The CDR3 spans 14 residues. CDR1 is SGHNT, CDR2 YYREEE, per germline (reference sequence).

The rearrangement uses TRBV28 and TRBJ1-3; D not certain. V was cut by 4 bases and J by 1 base, with 8 bases left in between. The CDR3 has 14 residues. The germline V gene encodes CDR1 MDHEN and CDR2 SYDVKM. CDR3 amino acids: CASSSPPSGNTIYF. CDR3 DNA sequence: TGTGCCAGCAGTTCCCCTCCTTCTGGAAACACCATATATTTT.

The chain employs TRBV19 and TRBJ1-3; D may be TRBD1 (6 bases). The germline V gene encodes CDR1 LNHDA and CDR2 SQIVND (reference sequence). Trimming left V 5 bases short and J 2 bases short, with 10 bases between. The CDR3 contains 14 residues. The CDR3, as DNA: TGTGCCAGTAGTCCCTGGACAGCTGGAAACACCATATATTTT. Its translation is CASSPWTAGNTIYF.

The genes are TRBV6-5 and TRBJ1-1; D not resolved. Looked up from germline, CDR1 is MNHEY and CDR2 is SVGAGI. This CDR3 region has 13 residues. Trimming left V 5 bases short and J 2 bases short, with 9 bases between. CDR3 DNA: TGTGCCAGCAGTCCCAGACTTAACACTGAAGCTTTCTTT. Translating it yields CASSPRLNTEAFF.

The V gene is TRBV29-1, the J gene TRBJ1-2, with 11 bases lining up with TRBD1. This CDR3 comprises 13 residues. Germline V gives CDR1 SQVTM, CDR2 ANQGSEA. V gave up 6 bases and J gave up 7 bases; unmatched junction bases: 7. CDR3 region: CSVEGTGGSGYTF. CDR3 nucleotides: TGCAGCGTCGAGGGGACAGGGGGAAGTGGCTACACCTTC. The variable domain in full, with the rest retrieved from reference TRBV29-1 and TRBJ1-2, is SAVISQKPSRDICQRGTSLTIQCQVDSQVTMMFWYRQQPGQSLTLIATANQGSEATYESGFVIDKFPISRPNLTFSTLTVSNMSPEDSSIYLCSVEGTGGSGYTFGSGTRLTVV.

This chain connects TRBV11-2 to TRBJ1-1; D may be TRBD1 (5 bases). The V end lost 5 bases, the J end lost 0 bases, and 7 bases lay between the germline ends. The CDR3 spans 13 residues. Germline V gene data show CDR1 as SGHAT and CDR2 as FQNNGV. CDR3 region: CASSLQVNTEAFF. The CDR3 region has the DNA TGTGCCAGCAGCCTACAGGTGAACACTGAAGCTTTCTTT.

The V and J genes are TRBV6-2 or TRBV6-3 and TRBJ1-5, with D possibly TRBD1 on 5 matching bases. V lost 2 bases to trimming and J lost 6 bases, with 5 bases between them. Per germline, CDR1 MNHEY and CDR2 SVGEGT. The CDR3 consists of 12 residues. CDR3 protein: CASSYDSQPQHF. The CDR3 DNA is TGTGCCAGCAGTTACGACAGTCAGCCCCAGCATTTT.

The chain uses TRBV3-1 (or the pseudogene TRBV3-2) and TRBJ1-2; maybe TRBD1 (6 bases). Trimming removed 7 bases from V and 2 bases from J, with 17 bases in between. Germline V gives CDR1 LGHDT, CDR2 YNNKEL (reference sequence). This CDR3 has 15 amino acids. The CDR3 DNA follows: TGTGCCAGCACCCCGAACGTACAGGGAAACTATGGCTACACCTTC. Encoded protein: CASTPNVQGNYGYTF.

V gene TRBV5-1 combines with J gene TRBJ2-1; TRBD2 matches 8 bases. The J segment lost 4 bases and the V segment lost 1 base, leaving 4 bases of the junction unmatched. CDR3 length: 15 residues. Germline lookup yields CDR1 SGHRS and CDR2 YFSETQ. CDR3 sequence: CASSLTAGGYNEQFF. CDR3 nucleotides: TGCGCCAGCAGCTTGACGGCGGGGGGTTACAATGAGCAGTTCTTC. Supplemented by reference TRBV5-1 and TRBJ2-1, the full variable domain reads KAGVTQTPRYLIKTRGQQVTLSCSPISGHRSVSWYQQTPGQGLQFLFEYFSETQRNKGNFPGRFSGRQFSNSRSEMNVSTLELGDSALYLCASSLTAGGYNEQFFGPGTRLTVL.

The V gene is TRBV7-2, the J gene TRBJ2-7, with 8 bases aligning to TRBD1. Germline V gives CDR1 SGHTA, CDR2 FQGNSA. J lost 4 bases, V lost 5 bases, and 4 bases had no gene match. The CDR3 consists of 13 residues. The CDR3 sequence is CASSATGGYEQYF. Here the CDR3 DNA reads TGTGCCAGCAGCGCCACAGGGGGATACGAGCAGTACTTC.

V is TRBV6-1 and J is TRBJ1-5; D uncertain. This CDR3 comprises 15 residues. Germline CDR1 is MNHNS and CDR2 is SASEGT. V gave up 1 base and J gave up 0 bases, with 7 bases separating them. The CDR3 bases are TGTGCCAGCAGTGAAGGAGGGTATAGCAATCAGCCCCAGCATTTT. Translated, it gives CASSEGGYSNQPQHF.

V gene TRBV11-3 combines with J gene TRBJ1-1, with D uncertain. Germline values: CDR1 SGHNT, CDR2 YENEEA. This CDR3 region has 13 residues. V was trimmed by 5 bases and J by 1 base, leaving 8 bases between them. This CDR3 is CASSITPNTEAFF. In DNA, the CDR3 is TGTGCCAGCAGCATTACACCGAACACTGAAGCTTTCTTT.

This clone was seen only once. The chain employs TRBV15 and TRBJ1-5; no clear D gene. From germline, CDR1 is LNHNV and CDR2 YYDKDF (reference sequence). This CDR3 comprises 12 residues. Trimming pared 0 bases from V and 6 bases from J, leaving 3 bases between. The CDR3 loop reads CATSRDSQPQHF. The CDR3 region has the DNA TGTGCCACCAGCAGAGATAGTCAGCCCCAGCATTTT.

The chain uses TRBV7-6 and TRBJ2-5, with D tentatively TRBD2 (6 bases). The CDR3 length is 16 residues. From germline, CDR1 is SGHVS and CDR2 FNYEAQ. V dropped 1 base and J dropped 0 bases, with 12 bases sitting between them. Here the CDR3 reads CASSLDRAGYQETQYF. The CDR3 bases are TGTGCCAGCAGCTTAGATCGAGCGGGTTACCAAGAGACCCAGTACTTC.

The chain recombines TRBV7-2 with TRBJ1-6; TRBD1 matches 7 bases. J was trimmed by 7 bases and V by 0 bases; bases with no gene match: 3. The CDR3 extends over 15 amino acids. Germline V gene sequence: CDR1 SGHTA, CDR2 FQGNSA. The CDR3 DNA follows: TGTGCCAGCAGCTTAGCGGGCAGGGGGAATTCACCCCTCCACTTT. It encodes CASSLAGRGNSPLHF.

The sample holds one count of this clone. The chain links TRBV24-1 to TRBJ2-1, with 7 bases fitting TRBD1. V dropped 7 bases and J dropped 14; count of bases not matched to a gene: 16. Germline CDR1 is KGHDR and CDR2 is SFDVKD. The CDR3 is 14 residues long. CDR3 nucleotide sequence: TGTGCCACCAGGACAGGGTTTACAGGGAAGGTAGAGTTCTTC. Translating it yields CATRTGFTGKVEFF.

The chain employs TRBV10-2 and TRBJ2-1, with 12 bases lining up with TRBD2. In germline, CDR1 is WSHSY, CDR2 SAAADI. Trimming removed 3 bases from V and 2 bases from J; junction bases left unmatched: 2. The CDR3 has 16 residues. The DNA of the CDR3 is TGCGCCAGCAGTGAAGGACTAGCGGGGCCCTACAATGAGCAGTTCTTC. Translation: CASSEGLAGPYNEQFF.

The J gene is TRBJ2-7, the V gene TRBV19, with D uncertain. The CDR3 length is 15 residues. Germline-derived CDR1 and CDR2 are LNHDA and SQIVND (reference sequence). The V gene lost 0 bases and the J gene lost 0 bases, with 9 bases spanning the gap. CDR3 sequence: CASSIDPGSSYEQYF. In nucleotides, the CDR3 is TGTGCCAGTAGTATAGATCCTGGCAGCTCCTACGAGCAGTACTTC.

V gene TRBV19 combines with J gene TRBJ2-1, with 8 bases matching TRBD1. V lost 4 bases, J lost 3 bases, and 5 bases stayed unmatched. This CDR3 has 15 amino acids. Germline V gene lookup returns CDR1 LNHDA and CDR2 SQIVND (reference sequence). DNA of the CDR3: TGTGCCAGTAGTACCCAGGGGGCTATCTACAATGAGCAGTTCTTC. Protein product: CASSTQGAIYNEQFF.

The V and J genes are TRBV6-1 and TRBJ2-5, with D possibly being TRBD1 (6 bases). The CDR3 is 15 amino acids. Germline CDR1 reads MNHNS; CDR2 reads SASEGT. V was cut by 2 bases and J by 5 bases, with 15 bases left in between. The CDR3 nucleotides read TGTGCCAGCAGTGAATCAAACAGGGCATGGGAGACCCAGTACTTC. Protein: CASSESNRAWETQYF.

This chain uses TRBV29-1 with TRBJ2-1, with a possible D match to TRBD1 (5 bases). The germline V gene encodes CDR1 SQVTM and CDR2 ANQGSEA. The CDR3 has 15 amino acids. The ends were cut back, 7 bases at V and 8 bases at J, with 24 bases in the middle. CDR3 coding DNA: TGCAGCGCACAACCCCGGACAACCCCTAGGGATGAGCAGTTCTTC. This codes for CSAQPRTTPRDEQFF.